A single sample gave rise to the 5 T cell receptor beta chains below, sequenced in a study of T cells of healthy individuals (dated by TCRdb to 2017 to 2018). Libraries came from 5' RACE. The instrument was an Illumina MiSeq. TCRdb passed the public sequencing reads through fastp at Q25 and MiXCR, retaining productive beta sequences. Each CDR3 protein gets just one entry, which takes the most common genes and DNA from the rows behind it. This sample lists 85,000 to 100,000 distinct CDR3 sequences; around 17% were detected once. The leading ten clones occupy under 7.5% of the sample. The receptors shown here come from a human donor in good health.

The CDR3 coding sequence is TGCAGCGTGACGAGGGGGCGTTCCCCTGAAGCTTTCTTT. Amino acid sequence: CSVTRGRSPEAFF. The chain couples TRBV29-1 to TRBJ1-1; 7 nucleotides align to TRBD1. The germline CDR1 and CDR2 sequences are SQVTM and ANQGSEA. This CDR3 contains 13 residues. V dropped 6 bases and J dropped 6; count of bases not matched to a gene: 10.

There are a few counts of this clonotype. The chain couples TRBV28 to TRBJ2-3, with D possibly being TRBD1 or TRBD2 (5 bases each). CDR3 length: 16 amino acids. Germline V gene lookup returns CDR1 MDHEN and CDR2 SYDVKM. Deletions cut 3 bases from V and 0 bases from J, with 13 bases between. CDR3 in DNA: TGTGCCAGCAGTTTTGGTGGAGGACACAGCACAGATACGCAGTATTTT. Translated, it gives CASSFGGGHSTDTQYF.

This clonotype has a handful of counts. The chain links TRBV25-1 to TRBJ1-2; no reliable D call. This CDR3 contains 12 residues. The germline V and J ends were trimmed by 5 bases and 8 bases, with 12 bases remaining between them. Germline V gives CDR1 MGHDK, CDR2 SYGVNS. The CDR3 loop reads CASSTQTGGYTF. The DNA of the CDR3 is TGTGCCAGCAGTACCCAGACGGGGGGCTACACCTTC.

CDR3 sequence: CASSQEQRTFNEQFF. CDR3 DNA: TGCGCCAGCAGCCAGGAGCAGCGGACCTTTAATGAGCAGTTCTTC. The chain uses TRBV4-3 and TRBJ2-1, with a possible D match to TRBD2 (5 bases). Looked up from germline, CDR1 is LGHNA and CDR2 is YSLEER. CDR3 size: 15 residues. V was pared by 3 bases and J by 7 bases, with 16 bases between.

This clonotype was detected a few times. The V and J genes are TRBV10-3 and TRBJ2-7; 7 bases line up with TRBD2. V lost 7 bases, J lost 6 bases, and 9 bases stayed unmatched. The CDR3 consists of 13 residues. CDR1 and CDR2 from the germline V gene are ENHRY and SYGVKD. The CDR3 nucleotides read TGTGCCATCAACGATGGCAGGGAGGGCGAGCAGTACTTC. It translates to CAINDGREGEQYF.